This T cell receptor (beta chain) was documented in a study of shared clonotypes between healthy human individuals. Overall study findings and caveats: A small donor pool kept down the genetic and exposure-history diversity that was represented. It was the non-shared clonotypes that had lower generation probabilities than clonotypes shared by all four donors.

Naive CD8 cells lacked CD45RO and underwent positive selection for CCR7, leaving out terminally differentiated effector memory CD45RA+ cells. Germline loops: CDR1 SGHNT, CDR2 YYREEE (reference sequence). CDR3 length: 15 residues. V dropped 2 bases and J dropped 6; count of bases not matched to a gene: 6. It was across several immunoSEQ plates that each subset's genomic DNA was evenly split. Sequencing used immunoSEQ multiplex PCR; TCRdb keeps in-frame clones, though not all of them. The sample lists fewer than 1 million clones; about 96% were seen once. Note on this clone: Its antigen is as yet unknown.

Sequenced material: naive CD8+ T cells sorted from blood. The chain employs TRBV5-4 and TRBJ1-4; the match to TRBD1 covers 8 bases. This clonotype was sampled from a man aged 25 to 40 in good health. The chain's CDR3 is CASSFFTGGDEKLFF. The CDR3 DNA is TGTGCCAGCAGCTTTTTCACAGGGGGAGATGAAAAACTGTTTTTT.